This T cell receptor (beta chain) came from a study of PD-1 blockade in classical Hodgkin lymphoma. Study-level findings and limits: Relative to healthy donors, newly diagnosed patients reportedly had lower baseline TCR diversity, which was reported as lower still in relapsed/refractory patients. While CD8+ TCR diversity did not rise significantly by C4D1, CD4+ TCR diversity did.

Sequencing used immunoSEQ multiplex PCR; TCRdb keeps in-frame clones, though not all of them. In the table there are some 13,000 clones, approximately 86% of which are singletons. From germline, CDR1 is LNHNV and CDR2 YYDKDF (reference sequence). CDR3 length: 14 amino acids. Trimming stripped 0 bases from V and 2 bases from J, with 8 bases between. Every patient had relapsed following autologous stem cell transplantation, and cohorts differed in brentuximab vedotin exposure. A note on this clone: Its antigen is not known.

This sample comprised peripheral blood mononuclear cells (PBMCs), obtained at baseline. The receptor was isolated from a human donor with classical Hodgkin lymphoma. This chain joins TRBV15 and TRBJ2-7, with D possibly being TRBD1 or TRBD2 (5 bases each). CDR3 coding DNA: TGTGCCACCAGCAGAGAGCAGGGAGCCTACGAGCAGTACTTC. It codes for CATSREQGAYEQYF.